The 15 T cell receptor beta chains given below trace back to one sample, sequenced in a study of blood T cell repertoires in COVID-19. Assay used: immunoSEQ multiplex PCR; TCRdb lists only in-frame clones, some missing. The sample lists 390,000 or so clones, 90% seen once, with 6.5% in the top ten. Sequencing was carried out using peripheral blood. The receptors originated from a man aged 18-30 years with active or convalescent COVID-19.

The V call is TRBV23-1, the J call TRBJ1-6, with TRBD1 identical over 8 bases. TRBV23-1 is an open reading frame whose function is uncertain. This CDR3 contains 17 residues. V gave up 3 bases and J gave up 5 bases; unmatched junction bases: 9. CDR3 loop: CASSQLPDREDNSPLHF. The DNA of the CDR3 is TGCGCCAGCAGTCAGCTCCCGGACAGGGAGGATAATTCACCCCTCCACTTT.

This clone was seen only once. The rearrangement links TRBV11-2 to TRBJ1-5, with TRBD1 as a possible D gene (6 bases). The DNA end favors TRBJ2-3, so the J call may be wrong. Germline V gives CDR1 SGHAT, CDR2 FQNNGV. This CDR3 is 16 amino acids long. The CDR3 DNA reads TGTGCCAGCAGCTTAGGTGCCAGGGGTTGGAATCAGCCCCAGTATTTT. Translating gives CASSLGARGWNQPQYF.

The CDR3 is CAINQQNTGELFF. As DNA, the CDR3 is TGTGCCATCAACCAACAGAACACCGGGGAGCTGTTTTTT. The J gene is TRBJ2-2, the V gene TRBV10-3; unclear D gene. Germline V CDR1 and CDR2: ENHRY, SYGVKD. Trimming pared 7 bases from V and 1 base from J, leaving 7 bases between. The CDR3 runs to 13 residues.

The V call is TRBV25-1, the J call TRBJ1-6; 11 bases match TRBD1. V trimming: 8 bases; J trimming: 9 bases; junction bases outside the gene matches: 9. Germline V gene data show CDR1 as MGHDK and CDR2 as SYGVNS. This CDR3 is built from 15 residues. The CDR3 spells CASCGGTGGTSPLHF. CDR3 coding DNA: TGTGCCAGCTGTGGTGGGACAGGGGGTACTTCACCCCTCCACTTT.

The V and J genes are TRBV19 and TRBJ1-1; D is unresolved. Trimming removed 10 bases at V and 1 base at J, with 10 bases between. The germline V gene encodes CDR1 LNHDA and CDR2 SQIVND (reference sequence). This CDR3 region has 12 residues. CDR3 in DNA: TGTGCCACCAGGATCCCGAACACTGAAGCTTTCTTT. Translated: CATRIPNTEAFF.

The V gene is TRBV24-1, the J gene TRBJ2-1, with TRBD2 identical over 7 bases. Looked up from germline, CDR1 is KGHDR and CDR2 is SFDVKD. The CDR3 sequence is 16 residues long. J gave up 5 bases and V 4 bases, and 10 bases lay outside the gene matches. The CDR3 DNA reads as TGTGCCACCAGTGACCCTGAAGCGGGGCACCACAATGAGCAGTTCTTC. Residues: CATSDPEAGHHNEQFF.

V and J are TRBV5-6 and TRBJ2-5, with a tentative D call TRBD2 (5 bases). The CDR3 loop spans 16 amino acids. Germline V CDR1 and CDR2: SGHDT, YYEEEE. Trimming removed 2 bases from V and 2 bases from J, with 16 bases in between. The CDR3 is CASSFTRLAGQETQYF. CDR3 DNA sequence: TGTGCCAGCAGCTTTACTAGGTTGGCTGGGCAAGAGACCCAGTACTTC. Variable domain in full (rest from reference TRBV5-6 and TRBJ2-5): DAGVTQSPTHLIKTRGQQVTLRCSPKSGHDTVSWYQQALGQGPQFIFQYYEEEERQRGNFPDRFSGHQFPNYSSELNVNALLLGDSALYLCASSFTRLAGQETQYFGPGTRLLVL.

The gene calls are TRBV9 and TRBJ1-1, with D hard to call. Trimming took 0 bases from V and 0 from J, leaving 6 bases between them. CDR1 SGDLS and CDR2 YYNGEE come from the germline V gene. The CDR3 loop spans 14 amino acids. The CDR3 sequence is CASSVAVMNTEAFF. CDR3 DNA sequence: TGTGCCAGCAGCGTAGCAGTCATGAACACTGAAGCTTTCTTT.

The V call is TRBV7-3, the J call TRBJ2-1, with a tentative D call TRBD2 (6 bases). V was clipped by 0 bases and J by 4 bases, with 7 bases between them. CDR3 size: 14 residues. CDR1 is SGHTA, CDR2 FQGTGA, per germline. The CDR3 nucleotides are TGTGCCAGCAGCTTAACTAGCGGATACAATGAGCAGTTCTTC. This sequence encodes CASSLTSGYNEQFF. Full variable domain (outside the CDR3, taken from reference TRBV7-3 and TRBJ2-1): GAGVSQTPSNKVTEKGKYVELRCDPISGHTALYWYRQSLGQGPEFLIYFQGTGAADDSGLPNDRFFAVRPEGSVSTLKIQRTERGDSAVYLCASSLTSGYNEQFFGPGTRLTVL.

This clone is a singleton in its sample. V and J are TRBV11-2 and TRBJ2-1, with a weak D call TRBD2 (5 bases). With 4 bases removed from V and 7 bases from J, the gap between germline ends came to 14 bases. Looked up from germline, CDR1 is SGHAT and CDR2 is FQNNGV. The length of the CDR3 is 14 residues. DNA of the CDR3: TGTGCCAGCAGCTGGGTCCGGGATAAGAATGAGCAGTTCTTC. Amino acid sequence: CASSWVRDKNEQFF.

CDR3 residues: CASSFRLRNEKLFF. The DNA of the CDR3 is TGTGCCAGCAGCTTTCGTCTCCGGAATGAAAAACTGTTTTTT. The rearrangement links TRBV11-2 to TRBJ1-4; unclear D gene. The CDR3 contains 14 residues. Trimming pared 3 bases from V and 5 bases from J, leaving 10 bases between. The germline V gene encodes CDR1 SGHAT and CDR2 FQNNGV. The variable domain in full, completed from reference TRBV11-2 and TRBJ1-4, reads EAGVAQSPRYKIIEKRQSVAFWCNPISGHATLYWYQQILGQGPKLLIQFQNNGVVDDSQLPKDRFSAERLKGVDSTLKIQPAKLEDSAVYLCASSFRLRNEKLFFGSGTQLSVL.

The gene calls are TRBV7-2 and TRBJ2-7, with TRBD2 matching 7 bases. This CDR3 is built from 15 residues. V lost 1 base, J lost 2 bases, and 5 bases stayed unmatched. CDR1 and CDR2 (germline): SGHTA, FQGNSA. In DNA form, the CDR3 reads TGTGCCAGCAGCTTAGGAACTAGCGTAACCTACGAGCAGTACTTC. Protein: CASSLGTSVTYEQYF.

The chain links TRBV19 to TRBJ2-3; TRBD2 matches 14 bases. The CDR3 consists of 15 residues. Germline V gene lookup returns CDR1 LNHDA and CDR2 SQIVND (reference sequence). V lost 8 bases, J lost 4 bases, and 5 bases stayed unmatched. Written as DNA, the CDR3 is TGTGCCAGTGGGACTAGCGGGAGATTGTCAGATACGCAGTATTTT. Protein product: CASGTSGRLSDTQYF. The entire variable domain, with the rest obtained from reference TRBV19 and TRBJ2-3, is as follows: DGGITQSPKYLFRKEGQNVTLSCEQNLNHDAMYWYRQDPGQGLRLIYYSQIVNDFQKGDIAEGYSVSREKKESFPLTVTSAQKNPTAFYLCASGTSGRLSDTQYFGPGTRLTVL.

The rearrangement joins TRBV6-5 to TRBJ1-5, with D unclear. Germline V gives CDR1 MNHEY, CDR2 SVGAGI. V lost 0 bases to trimming and J lost 7 bases, with 7 bases between them. The CDR3 covers 13 residues. In DNA form, the CDR3 reads TGTGCCAGCAGTTACTCGGTAACACAGCCCCAGCATTTT. The encoded protein is CASSYSVTQPQHF.

The genes are TRBV24-1 and TRBJ2-3; 9 nucleotides match TRBD1. V trimming: 9 bases; J trimming: 1 base; junction bases outside the gene matches: 16. Germline loops: CDR1 KGHDR, CDR2 SFDVKD. The CDR3 is 18 amino acids. The CDR3 DNA follows: TGTGCCACCGGGCCCGGGACAGGGTATTTTCAGGGCACAGATACGCAGTATTTT. Amino acid sequence: CATGPGTGYFQGTDTQYF.